This T cell receptor (beta chain) appears in the sequencing data of a study of cytomegalovirus exposure and HLA in healthy donors. General study results and limits: Some TCR beta chains (roughly 160 of them) were listed as cytomegalovirus-associated.

With 60 Vbeta and 13 Jbeta primers, the PCR was carried out. Clones were read by immunoSEQ multiplex PCR, and TCRdb kept only the in-frame ones, dropping some. Altogether about 150,000 clones are present, more than 75% being singletons, with the ten largest covering approximately 8%. Worth noting for this clone: Its antigen remains unidentified.

V was pared by 0 bases and J by 7 bases, with 8 bases of the junction left unmatched. CDR1 and CDR2 from the germline V gene are SGHNT and YYREEE (reference sequence). The CDR3 is 16 residues long. The chain couples TRBV5-4 to TRBJ2-2; 8 positions match TRBD1. The receptor's source is a man aged 25 to 40 in good health and CMV-seropositive. Source material: PBMCs. CDR3 protein: CASSLGGDRRIGELFF. The CDR3 DNA reads TGTGCCAGCAGCTTGGGGGGGGACAGGAGAATCGGGGAGCTGTTTTTT.